Described below is a single TCR beta chain sequence and its context. Its matching antigen is unknown. The sample is drawn from a study of T cell repertoires in cytomegalovirus infection. In TCRdb, the reads were re-called with MiXCR into one record per CDR3 protein. Seen here are about 770,000 distinct CDR3 sequences, about 27% observed once, and the top ten hold over 10%. Whole-study findings and limits: Accumulated public TCR beta family frequency recognized individuals carrying CMV together with the relevant HLA.

This sample comprised cultured CD8+ T cells from PBMCs, obtained from culture after CMV antigen stimulation. The TCR comes from a human donor in good health (CMV status not recorded). Some clones in this sample may be carry-over from other donors' samples.

CDR3 residues: CASSVGPGWDGYTF. Here the CDR3 DNA reads TGTGCCAGCAGCGTCGGACCAGGCTGGGATGGCTACACCTTC. This chain connects TRBV6-5 to TRBJ1-2, with D unclear. Germline-derived CDR1 and CDR2 are MNHEY and SVGAGI. With 6 bases removed from V and 6 bases from J, the gap between germline ends came to 17 bases. The CDR3 runs to 14 residues.